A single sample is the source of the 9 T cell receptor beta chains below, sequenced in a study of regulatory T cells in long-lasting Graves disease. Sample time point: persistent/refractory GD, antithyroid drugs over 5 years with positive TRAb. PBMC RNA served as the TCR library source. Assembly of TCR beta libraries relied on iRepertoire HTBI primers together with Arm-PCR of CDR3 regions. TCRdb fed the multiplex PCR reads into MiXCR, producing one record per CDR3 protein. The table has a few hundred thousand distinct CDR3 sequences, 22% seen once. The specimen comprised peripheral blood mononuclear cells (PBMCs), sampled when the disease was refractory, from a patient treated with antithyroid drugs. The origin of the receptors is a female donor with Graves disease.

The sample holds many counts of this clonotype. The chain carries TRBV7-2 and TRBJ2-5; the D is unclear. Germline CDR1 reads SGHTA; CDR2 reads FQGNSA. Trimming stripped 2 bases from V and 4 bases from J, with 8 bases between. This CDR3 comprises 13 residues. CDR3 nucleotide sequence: TGTGCCAGCAGCTTATTCGCCGGAGAGACCCAGTACTTC. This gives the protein CASSLFAGETQYF. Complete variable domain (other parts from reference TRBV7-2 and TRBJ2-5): GAGVSQSPSNKVTEKGKDVELRCDPISGHTALYWYRQSLGQGLEFLIYFQGNSAPDKSGLPSDRFSAERTGGSVSTLTIQRTQQEDSAVYLCASSLFAGETQYFGPGTRLLVL.

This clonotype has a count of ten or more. The CDR3 reads CASSETRDRAYGYTF. The CDR3 coding sequence is TGTGCCAGCAGTGAGACGCGGGACAGGGCCTATGGCTACACCTTC. The rearrangement links TRBV6-1 to TRBJ1-2; 9 bases fit TRBD1. The CDR3 has 15 amino acids. The V segment lost 3 bases and the J segment 4 bases; nucleotides outside the gene matches: 6. The germline CDR1 and CDR2 sequences are MNHNS and SASEGT.

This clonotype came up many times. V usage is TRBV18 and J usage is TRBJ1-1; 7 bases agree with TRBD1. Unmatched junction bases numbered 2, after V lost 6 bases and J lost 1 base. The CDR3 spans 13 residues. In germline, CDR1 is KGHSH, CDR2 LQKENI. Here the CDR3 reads CASSGDRNTEAFF. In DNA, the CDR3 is TGTGCCAGCTCCGGGGACAGGAACACTGAAGCTTTCTTT.

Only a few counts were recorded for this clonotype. The CDR3 coding sequence is TGTGCCAGCAGCCCGATCGGGGAGGGAGATGAGACCCAGTACTTC. Residues: CASSPIGEGDETQYF. This chain links TRBV7-9 with TRBJ2-5; 7 bases align to TRBD2. V was pared by 5 bases and J by 5 bases, with 11 bases of the junction left unmatched. There are 15 residues in the CDR3. The germline gives CDR1 SEHNR, CDR2 FQNEAQ (reference sequence). Drawing the rest from reference TRBV7-9 and TRBJ2-5, the complete variable domain is DTGVSQNPRHKITKRGQNVTFRCDPISEHNRLYWYRQTLGQGPEFLTYFQNEAQLEKSRLLSDRFSAERPKGSFSTLEIQRTEQGDSAMYLCASSPIGEGDETQYFGPGTRLLVL.

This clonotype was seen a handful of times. The CDR3 nucleotides read TGCGCCAGCAGTGGGGGGGAGGCTAACACTGAAGCTTTCTTT. Amino acids: CASSGGEANTEAFF. The chain couples TRBV5-1 to TRBJ1-1; weak D call: TRBD1 (5 bases). CDR1 and CDR2 (germline): SGHRS, YFSETQ. V lost 5 bases and J lost 2, with 13 bases in between. The CDR3 length is 14 residues.

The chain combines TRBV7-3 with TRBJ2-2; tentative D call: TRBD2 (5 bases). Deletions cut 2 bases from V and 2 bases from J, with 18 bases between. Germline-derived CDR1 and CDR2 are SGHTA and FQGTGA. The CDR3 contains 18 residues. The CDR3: CASSLGYRGAPNTGELFF. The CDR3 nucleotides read TGTGCCAGCAGCTTAGGATATCGGGGAGCACCCAACACCGGGGAGCTGTTTTTT.

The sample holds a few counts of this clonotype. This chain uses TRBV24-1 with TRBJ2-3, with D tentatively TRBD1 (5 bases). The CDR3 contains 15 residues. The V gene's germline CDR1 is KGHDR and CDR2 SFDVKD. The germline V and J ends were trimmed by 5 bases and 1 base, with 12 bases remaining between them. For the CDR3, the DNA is TGTGCCACCAGTGGTGGACAAATCCGCACAGATACGCAGTATTTT. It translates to CATSGGQIRTDTQYF.

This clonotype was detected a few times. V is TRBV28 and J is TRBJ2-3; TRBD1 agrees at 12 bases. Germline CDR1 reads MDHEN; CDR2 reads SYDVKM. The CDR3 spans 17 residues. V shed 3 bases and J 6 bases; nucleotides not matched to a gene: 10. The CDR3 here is CASSFLGQGAGGDTQYF. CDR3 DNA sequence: TGTGCCAGCAGTTTCCTGGGACAGGGGGCCGGAGGGGATACGCAGTATTTT. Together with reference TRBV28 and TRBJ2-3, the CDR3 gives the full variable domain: DVKVTQSSRYLVKRTGEKVFLECVQDMDHENMFWYRQDPGLGLRLIYFSYDVKMKEKGDIPEGYSVSREKKERFSLILESASTNQTSMYLCASSFLGQGAGGDTQYFGPGTRLTVL.

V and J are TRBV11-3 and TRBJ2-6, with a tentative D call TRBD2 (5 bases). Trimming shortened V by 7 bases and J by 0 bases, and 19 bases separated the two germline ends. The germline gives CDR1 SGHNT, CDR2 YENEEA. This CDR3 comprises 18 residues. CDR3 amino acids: CASTTPRGKASGANVLTF. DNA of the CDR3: TGTGCCAGCACCACCCCCCGGGGAAAGGCCTCTGGGGCCAACGTCCTGACTTTC.